This T cell receptor beta chain was retrieved from a study of T-cell reconstitution after alpha-beta-depleted transplantation in children. The CDR3 is 16 amino acids. V lost 5 bases, J lost 3 bases, and 10 bases stayed unmatched. CDR1 and CDR2 from the germline V gene are SEHNR and FQNEAQ (reference sequence). Unique molecular identifiers tagged the TCRbeta library. One entry per CDR3 protein, called by TCRdb with MiXCR from the PCR reads. The sample shows about a million distinct CDR3 sequences, around 30% of them seen only once. The chain employs TRBV7-9 and TRBJ2-1, with 7 bases matching TRBD2. The sample in question was PBMCs, mostly from graft donor cells, obtained 360 days after TCRalphabeta/CD19-depleted stem cell transplant. The receptor comes from a boy under two years old who had a stem cell transplant for SCID, so the T cells may come from the graft donor. The CDR3 region has the DNA TGTGCCAGCAGCCCAGTGACTAGCCCCGACTACAATGAGCAGTTCTTC. Amino acids: CASSPVTSPDYNEQFF.